This TCR beta chain was obtained from a study of T cell responses to AZD1222 COVID-19 vaccine. TCRdb's copy holds only in-frame clones and misses some; the assay was immunoSEQ multiplex PCR. Of about 180,000 clones listed, 80% to 95% were seen once; the top ten hold around 2%. Germline-derived CDR1 and CDR2 are SGHTA and FQGTGA. CDR3 length equals 14 residues. V was clipped by 5 bases and J by 0 bases, with 9 bases between them. The sequence came from an adult who received the AZD1222 COVID-19 vaccine. V and J are TRBV7-3 and TRBJ2-3; D remains unclear. The sequencing used peripheral blood, collected 28 days after the second AZD1222 dose. The CDR3 loop is CASSMGSSTDTQYF. CDR3 nucleotide sequence: TGTGCCAGCAGCATGGGATCTAGCACAGATACGCAGTATTTT.